Presented here are 26 T cell receptor beta chains from one specimen sequenced in a study of blood T cell repertoires in COVID-19. Generated by immunoSEQ multiplex PCR, the TCRdb table keeps only in-frame clones and is missing some. The repertoire holds about 81,000 clones, with around 88% as singletons. Input material: peripheral blood. These receptors were taken from a woman older than 75 with acute or convalescent COVID-19.

In DNA, the CDR3 is TGTGCCAGCAGCGACAGGGGGCGCGGAAACACCATATATTTT. Translating it yields CASSDRGRGNTIYF. The chain joins TRBV6-5 to TRBJ1-3, with TRBD1 identical over 10 bases. This CDR3 contains 14 residues. CDR1 and CDR2 (germline): MNHEY, SVGAGI. The junction had 3 bases not matched to a gene; V was cut back by 6 bases and J by 4 bases.

This sequence joins TRBV6-5 and TRBJ2-7; TRBD1 agrees at 9 bases. Germline CDR1 MNHEY, CDR2 SVGAGI. Unmatched junction bases numbered 8, after V lost 5 bases and J lost 3 bases. This CDR3 comprises 15 residues. CDR3 bases: TGTGCCAGCAGTCGGACCCCGGGACAGGGCTACGAGCAGTACTTC. This codes for CASSRTPGQGYEQYF.

The rearrangement uses TRBV5-1 and TRBJ1-1; D is perhaps TRBD1 (6 bases). Looked up from germline, CDR1 is SGHRS and CDR2 is YFSETQ. Trimming left V 4 bases short and J 6 bases short, with 28 bases between. This CDR3 has 18 amino acids. CDR3 sequence reads: CASSPLGPNRVAFSEAFF. The CDR3 coding sequence is TGCGCCAGCAGCCCCCTCGGCCCTAACAGGGTAGCTTTCTCTGAAGCTTTCTTT.

V and J are TRBV10-2 and TRBJ2-3; TRBD1 matches 7 bases. Germline V gene lookup returns CDR1 WSHSY and CDR2 SAAADI. J was trimmed by 0 bases and V by 2 bases; bases with no gene match: 8. The CDR3 length is 17 residues. The CDR3 coding sequence is TGCGCCAGCAGTGAGGGAGACAGGGTCACTAGCACAGATACGCAGTATTTT. As protein: CASSEGDRVTSTDTQYF.

This clone was seen more than once but under ten times. This chain links TRBV7-8 with TRBJ2-5, with 7 positions matching TRBD1. The CDR3 covers 14 residues. Germline lookup yields CDR1 SGHVS and CDR2 FQNEAQ. The junction had 3 bases not matched to a gene; V was cut back by 1 base and J by 4 bases. The CDR3 loop is CASSLGRQGETQYF. The DNA for the CDR3 is TGTGCCAGCAGCTTAGGGAGACAGGGAGAGACCCAGTACTTC.

The genes are TRBV6-6 and TRBJ1-1; D might be TRBD1 (6 bases). The CDR3 runs 15 residues. Per the germline V gene, CDR1 is MNHNY and CDR2 is SVGAGI (reference sequence). The ends were cut back, 7 bases at V and 3 bases at J, with 18 bases in the middle. The CDR3 sequence is CASTDWGQGDTEAFF. Written as DNA, the CDR3 is TGTGCCAGCACCGATTGGGGACAAGGGGACACTGAAGCTTTCTTT.

The gene calls are TRBV6-5 and TRBJ1-2, with D hard to call. The CDR3 sequence is 15 residues long. With 3 bases removed from V and 4 bases from J, the gap between germline ends came to 15 bases. From germline, CDR1 is MNHEY and CDR2 SVGAGI. CDR3 region: CASSYGRQVLYGYTF. CDR3 sequence (DNA): TGTGCCAGCAGTTATGGCAGACAAGTCCTCTATGGCTACACCTTC.

The chain couples TRBV6-6 to TRBJ1-3, with 9 positions matching TRBD1. Germline V gene sequence: CDR1 MNHNY, CDR2 SVGAGI (reference sequence). The CDR3 consists of 16 residues. V lost 6 bases, J lost 0 bases, and 6 bases stayed unmatched. For the CDR3, the DNA is TGTGCCAGCAGCATAGGACAGGGGAGCTCTGGAAACACCATATATTTT. Translating gives CASSIGQGSSGNTIYF.

V usage is TRBV3-1 (or the pseudogene TRBV3-2) and J usage is TRBJ1-4, with 7 bases lining up with TRBD1. Germline CDR1 reads LGHDT; CDR2 reads YNNKEL (reference sequence). This CDR3 has 17 amino acids. The ends lost 1 base at V and 6 bases at J; junction bases unmatched: 11. CDR3 in amino acids: CASSQGFTGVGDEKLFF. CDR3 DNA sequence: TGTGCCAGCAGCCAAGGATTCACAGGGGTTGGGGATGAAAAACTGTTTTTT.

This chain joins TRBV28 and TRBJ2-1; 13 bases match TRBD2. This CDR3 has 15 residues. The germline V gene encodes CDR1 MDHEN and CDR2 SYDVKM. V was clipped by 8 bases and J by 10 bases; unmatched bases: 11. CDR3 in amino acids: CASLITSGGAREQFF. In nucleotides, the CDR3 is TGTGCCAGCCTCATAACTAGCGGGGGGGCGAGGGAGCAGTTCTTC.

This chain connects TRBV11-3 to TRBJ2-1; no clear D. Germline CDR1 and CDR2: SGHNT and YENEEA. V was cut by 2 bases and J by 9 bases, with 8 bases left in between. There are 12 residues in the CDR3. CDR3 sequence reads: CASSLFLGEQFF. For the CDR3, the DNA is TGTGCCAGCAGCTTATTCCTCGGTGAGCAGTTCTTC.

This clone appeared a few times. This chain links TRBV9 with TRBJ2-1, with TRBD1 matching over 8 bases. Germline CDR1 reads SGDLS; CDR2 reads YYNGEE. Germline trimming cut 3 bases from V and 9 bases from J; bases unmatched to any gene: 8. The CDR3 length is 14 residues. The CDR3 DNA is TGTGCCAGCAGCGCCGGACAGGGTTGGACTGAGCAGTTCTTC. Amino acids: CASSAGQGWTEQFF. Together with reference TRBV9 and TRBJ2-1, the CDR3 gives the full variable domain: DSGVTQTPKHLITATGQRVTLRCSPRSGDLSVYWYQQSLDQGLQFLIQYYNGEERAKGNILERFSAQQFPDLHSELNLSSLELGDSALYFCASSAGQGWTEQFFGPGTRLTVL.

V and J are TRBV6-1 and TRBJ1-5; D gene ambiguous. The CDR3 extends over 14 amino acids. Germline-derived CDR1 and CDR2 are MNHNS and SASEGT. V lost 2 bases and J 3 bases, leaving 8 bases between the germline ends. In DNA, the CDR3 is TGTGCCAGCAGTGAAACACACCTCAATCAGCCCCAGCATTTT. Translated, it gives CASSETHLNQPQHF.

In DNA form, the CDR3 reads TGTGCCAGCAGCTTAGGACCAGGGGTTTACGAGCAGTACTTC. Amino acids: CASSLGPGVYEQYF. The chain is built from TRBV9 and TRBJ2-7; D is perhaps TRBD1 (6 bases). CDR1 is SGDLS, CDR2 YYNGEE, per germline. The CDR3 consists of 14 residues. V lost 4 bases and J lost 4, with 15 bases in between. The complete variable domain, with remaining parts taken from reference TRBV9 and TRBJ2-7, reads DSGVTQTPKHLITATGQRVTLRCSPRSGDLSVYWYQQSLDQGLQFLIQYYNGEERAKGNILERFSAQQFPDLHSELNLSSLELGDSALYFCASSLGPGVYEQYFGPGTRLTVT.

The rearrangement joins TRBV18 to TRBJ2-7, with D tentatively TRBD1 (5 bases). The V end lost 2 bases, the J end lost 5 bases, and 19 bases lay between the germline ends. The CDR3 extends over 16 amino acids. Germline V gene sequence: CDR1 KGHSH, CDR2 LQKENI. The CDR3 DNA is TGTGCCAGCTCACCATCTCAGGTGGGGCCACTCGACGAGCAGTACTTC. It specifies CASSPSQVGPLDEQYF.

This chain joins TRBV11-2 and TRBJ1-2; 8 nucleotides agree with TRBD1. V gave up 5 bases and J gave up 4 bases; unmatched junction bases: 3. Per the germline V gene, CDR1 is SGHAT and CDR2 is FQNNGV. This CDR3 comprises 13 residues. The CDR3 here is CASSPGQGYGYTF. CDR3 coding DNA: TGTGCCAGCAGCCCCGGACAGGGCTATGGCTACACCTTC.

This clone occurred once. The chain employs TRBV6-2 or TRBV6-3 and TRBJ1-3; 7 bases are a match to TRBD1. The junction had 1 base not matched to a gene; V was cut back by 0 bases and J by 2 bases. The CDR3 is made up of 15 amino acids. Germline CDR1 is MNHEY and CDR2 is SVGEGT. The CDR3 region has the DNA TGTGCCAGCAGTTACTCAGGGGGCGCTGGAAACACCATATATTTT. Translated, it gives CASSYSGGAGNTIYF.

The V gene is TRBV21-1, the J gene TRBJ2-2; TRBD1 is the table's D call and was not checked against the DNA. TRBV21-1 is a listed pseudogene. The CDR3 consists of 19 residues. CDR3 in DNA: TGTGCCAGCAGCAAAGTACTGGGACAGGGAGACGCGAACACCGGGGAGCTGTTTTTT. Its protein is CASSKVLGQGDANTGELFF.

The V and J genes are TRBV5-4 and TRBJ2-5, with D tentatively TRBD1 (5 bases). The germline gives CDR1 SGHNT, CDR2 YYREEE (reference sequence). Between the trimmed V and J ends, which lost 3 bases and 5 bases, there was a span of 11 bases. The CDR3 loop spans 13 amino acids. The CDR3 sequence is CASSSDSSETQYF. The CDR3 DNA is TGTGCCAGCAGCTCAGACAGCTCGGAGACCCAGTACTTC. The full variable domain, its missing parts supplied by reference TRBV5-4 and TRBJ2-5, is ETGVTQSPTHLIKTRGQQVTLRCSSQSGHNTVSWYQQALGQGPQFIFQYYREEENGRGNFPPRFSGLQFPNYSSELNVNALELDDSALYLCASSSDSSETQYFGPGTRLLVL.

J is TRBJ1-2 and V is TRBV5-1; 8 bases align to TRBD1. Trimming at V came to 1 base and at J to 6 bases, leaving 5 bases not matched to a gene. The CDR3 contains 14 residues. Germline values: CDR1 SGHRS, CDR2 YFSETQ. The CDR3 loop reads CASSLTGGRNGYTF. In DNA form, the CDR3 reads TGCGCCAGCAGCTTGACAGGGGGTAGGAATGGCTACACCTTC. Complete variable domain (other parts from reference TRBV5-1 and TRBJ1-2): KAGVTQTPRYLIKTRGQQVTLSCSPISGHRSVSWYQQTPGQGLQFLFEYFSETQRNKGNFPGRFSGRQFSNSRSEMNVSTLELGDSALYLCASSLTGGRNGYTFGSGTRLTVV.

The V call is TRBV5-1, the J call TRBJ2-2; tentatively, D is TRBD1 (5 bases). The ends were cut back, 0 bases at V and 3 bases at J, with 15 bases in the middle. CDR3 length: 17 amino acids. Germline V CDR1 and CDR2: SGHRS, YFSETQ. DNA of the CDR3: TGCGCCAGCAGCTTGGATGGGGCCCCATCGTACACCGGGGAGCTGTTTTTT. Protein: CASSLDGAPSYTGELFF.

J is TRBJ1-2 and V is TRBV7-2, with D possibly TRBD1 on 6 matching bases. CDR3 length: 12 amino acids. CDR1 and CDR2 from the germline V gene are SGHTA and FQGNSA. V dropped 3 bases and J dropped 5 bases, with 7 bases sitting between them. In DNA form, the CDR3 reads TGTGCCAGCAGCTTGGACAGATATGGCTACACCTTC. Its protein is CASSLDRYGYTF. Variable domain in full (rest from reference TRBV7-2 and TRBJ1-2): GAGVSQSPSNKVTEKGKDVELRCDPISGHTALYWYRQSLGQGLEFLIYFQGNSAPDKSGLPSDRFSAERTGGSVSTLTIQRTQQEDSAVYLCASSLDRYGYTFGSGTRLTVV.

The chain has TRBV11-1 and TRBJ2-1; 11 nucleotides match TRBD2. The CDR3 length is 15 residues. After removal of 0 bases from V and 7 bases from J, the junction contained 2 bases not matched to a gene. In germline, CDR1 is SGHAT, CDR2 FQDESV (reference sequence). CDR3 sequence (DNA): TGTGCCAGCAGCTTAGCACTAGCGGGGGAAAATGAGCAGTTCTTC. Its translation is CASSLALAGENEQFF.

V is TRBV3-1 (or the pseudogene TRBV3-2) and J is TRBJ2-7; TRBD2 agrees at 9 bases. With V trimmed by 1 base and J by 2 bases, 3 bases remained unmatched. This CDR3 spans 15 amino acids. Germline V gene data show CDR1 as LGHDT and CDR2 as YNNKEL (reference sequence). CDR3 DNA: TGTGCCAGCAGCCAAGGTCTAGCGGGGACCTACGAGCAGTACTTC. The encoded protein is CASSQGLAGTYEQYF.

This sequence joins TRBV5-4 and TRBJ2-5, with D maybe TRBD1 (6 bases). The CDR3 totals 13 residues. Germline V gene sequence: CDR1 SGHNT, CDR2 YYREEE (reference sequence). V lost 3 bases and J 5 bases, leaving 11 bases between the germline ends. The CDR3 DNA sequence: TGTGCCAGCAGCTCACAGGGAGAGGAGACCCAGTACTTC. This codes for CASSSQGEETQYF.

J is TRBJ2-4 and V is TRBV7-9, with 11 bases that match TRBD1. In germline, CDR1 is SEHNR, CDR2 FQNEAQ (reference sequence). The CDR3 has 16 residues. V lost 1 base and J lost 4; bases outside the gene matches: 3. The CDR3 DNA reads TGTGCCAGCAGCTTAGGAGGACAGGGGGCAAAAAACATTCAGTACTTC. Translated: CASSLGGQGAKNIQYF.